The present T cell receptor (beta chain) was sequenced within a study of blood T cell repertoires in COVID-19. Across the study: Samples came from the United States, Italy and Spain, spanning acute and convalescent COVID-19. The analysed material was cDNA or gDNA that came from T cells, B-cell-depleted T cells, or PBMCs.

Authors' methods: The assay estimated nucleated cells by amplifying reference gene primers. TCRdb's table, derived via immunoSEQ multiplex PCR, lists solely in-frame clones and lacks some. That table is the source of V, J and clone size, and D and trimming were worked out from the DNA. The table shows 85,000 to 100,000 clones, with roughly nine tenths occurring only once. The CDR3 covers 15 residues. The V gene's germline CDR1 is LGHDT and CDR2 YNNKEL (reference sequence). Trimming left V 4 bases short and J 11 bases short, with 23 bases between. This chain links TRBV3-1 (or the pseudogene TRBV3-2) with TRBJ1-1; D possibly corresponds to TRBD1 (5 bases). The sample was peripheral blood. The clonotype comes from a woman aged 55-69 years with COVID-19, enrolled during active disease. CDR3 residues: CASSPTGAVGPHAFF. CDR3 coding DNA: TGTGCCAGCAGCCCGACTGGGGCTGTGGGGCCCCATGCTTTCTTT.